This is a list of T cell receptor beta chains from one sample in a study of early T cells in non-severe SARS-CoV-2 infection. TCRdb re-derived calls from the 5' RACE reads in MiXCR, one entry per CDR3 protein. The sample carries roughly 50,000 distinct CDR3 sequences, roughly 8.2% recorded once. Input material: whole blood. The source of these receptors is an adult who was a healthcare worker with PCR-confirmed SARS-CoV-2 infection or an uninfected control (not recorded which). Both conserved end residues are part of each CDR3. The order of the fields is V gene, CDR3 length, J gene, CDR3 protein.

TRBV12-3/TRBV12-4	11	TRBJ2-1	CASSLSREQFF
TRBV11-2	15	TRBJ2-1	CASSPLTSGATEQFF
TRBV27	15	TRBJ1-6	CASRSGNSYNSPLHF
TRBV7-3	13	TRBJ2-3	CASSPASTDTQYF
TRBV3-1	14	TRBJ2-1	CASSRGTGRNEQFF
TRBV18	20	TRBJ2-1	CASSSSGLAGGTALYNEQFF
TRBV7-8	10	TRBJ2-3	CATGLDTQYF
TRBV15	15	TRBJ2-7	CATSRDGTGSGEQYF
TRBV19	12	TRBJ1-2	CASRQGIYGYTF
TRBV6-5	13	TRBJ2-1	CASRRTAYNEQFF
TRBV9	17	TRBJ2-2	CASSVAVAAMGTGELFF
TRBV4-2	19	TRBJ2-4	CASSPLHRGRANSKNIQYF
TRBV10-3	13	TRBJ2-3	CAISESVSDTQYF
TRBV24-1	13	TRBJ2-4	CATSGPMKNIQYF
TRBV28	15	TRBJ2-7	CASSHRDPSSYEQYF
TRBV28	17	TRBJ1-5	CASSPGLGQGFYQPQHF
TRBV12-5	13	TRBJ1-5	CASGLVGNQPQHF
TRBV20-1	17	TRBJ2-4	CSARDPRRSIAKNIQYF
TRBV11-2	16	TRBJ2-7	CASSRILLGLAGALYF
TRBV2	10	TRBJ1-2	CATLGRGYTF
TRBV18	14	TRBJ2-7	CASSPGVSSYEQYF
TRBV14	15	TRBJ2-7	CASSQAVLGAYEQYF
TRBV20-1	15	TRBJ2-3	CSASRGAGGTDTQYF
TRBV20-1	13	TRBJ1-2	CSGRHNGDYGYTF
TRBV9	14	TRBJ2-7	CASSVNRDHYEQYF
TRBV7-6	16	TRBJ1-4	CASSLGGSGSSEKLFF
TRBV12-3/TRBV12-4	13	TRBJ2-1	CASRTSGYNEQFF
TRBV2	15	TRBJ2-5	CASSGYLTQEETQYF
TRBV28	18	TRBJ2-1	CASSLGVLAPARYNEQFF
TRBV7-2	15	TRBJ2-7	CASSLALDREDEQYF
TRBV7-9	14	TRBJ1-6	CASSLRGGASPLHF
TRBV5-1	13	TRBJ2-7	CASRDLRTYEQYF
TRBV13	16	TRBJ2-1	CASSPLLAGDYNEQFF
TRBV15	15	TRBJ1-6	CATSRSGQGNSPLHF
TRBV15	14	TRBJ1-2	CATSTHREVGGYTF
TRBV5-1	15	TRBJ2-3	CASSLASSPTDTQYF
TRBV28	15	TRBJ2-7	CASSLVAGGRNEQYF
TRBV28	14	TRBJ2-7	CASRTFRGNYEQYF
TRBV20-1	13	TRBJ1-2	CSAPGQGDYGYTF
TRBV10-2	14	TRBJ1-2	CASSESRQGLGYTF
TRBV28	13	TRBJ2-7	CASLRGPSYEQYF
TRBV6-5	16	TRBJ2-2	CASSSKGTSPTGELFF
TRBV11-2	15	TRBJ2-5	CASSLDRDWEETQYF
TRBV19	15	TRBJ2-7	CASSTSRGSSYEQYF
TRBV7-2	14	TRBJ2-4	CASSQGRDVNIQYF
TRBV2	12	TRBJ1-5	CASMGVNQPQHF
TRBV12-3/TRBV12-4	13	TRBJ2-7	CASSSGTTYEQYF
TRBV25-1	13	TRBJ2-7	CAKRLGSSYEQYF
TRBV7-8	16	TRBJ1-3	CASSLNFVHGANTIYF
TRBV6-2/TRBV6-3	17	TRBJ2-1	CATSSRRQQGYYNEQFF
TRBV20-1	11	TRBJ2-1	CSARDYNEQFF
TRBV14	15	TRBJ2-7	CASSQDWLRWYEQYF
TRBV20-1	14	TRBJ2-3	CSAPRLGVTDTQYF
TRBV27	16	TRBJ2-5	CASSSLQGKLQETQYF
TRBV12-3/TRBV12-4	15	TRBJ2-3	CASSLSAGGRDTQYF
TRBV6-2/TRBV6-3	16	TRBJ2-5	CASSETSGRVAETQYF
TRBV7-8	14	TRBJ2-1	CASRDRGSYNEQFF